This T cell receptor beta chain came from a study of cytomegalovirus exposure and HLA in healthy donors. General study results and limits: Reported performance of the classifier showed diagnosis of cytomegalovirus status with high specificity and sensitivity. One later analysis, an examination of the 90 to 150 validation repertoires, found that first-cohort TCR clusters tended to co-occur in them.

This table comes from immunoSEQ multiplex PCR, and its TCRdb copy is limited to in-frame clones, with some not included. The sample contains tens of thousands of clones, 85% to 95% of which appear only once. About this clone itself: Its antigen is not identified.

Material: PBMCs. This clonotype was obtained from a woman between 18 and 29 years old in good health and CMV-seronegative.

The CDR3 region is CAWSLGTGSFYGYTF. Written as DNA, the CDR3 is TGTGCCTGGAGTTTGGGGACAGGCTCGTTCTATGGCTACACCTTC. The rearrangement joins TRBV30 to TRBJ1-2; 8 positions agree with TRBD1. V lost 2 bases, J lost 4 bases, and 9 bases stayed unmatched. The length of the CDR3 is 15 residues. Looked up from germline, CDR1 is GTSNPN and CDR2 is SVGIG (reference sequence).